The rows below give T cell receptor beta chains drawn from one sample of a study of cytomegalovirus exposure and HLA in healthy donors. Assay used: immunoSEQ multiplex PCR; TCRdb lists only in-frame clones, some missing. The table records tens of thousands of clones, approximately 82% of them present only once. The sequenced sample consisted of PBMCs. The source of these receptors is a middle-aged man in good health and CMV-seronegative. Both conserved end residues are part of each CDR3. A D gene is named only where the DNA matches it firmly. The size field is filled for only some rows; it gives once, few, many or a size class.

D gene	clone size	J gene	V gene	CDR3 DNA	CDR3 protein
TRBD1	NA	TRBJ2-1	TRBV7-2	TGTGCCAGCACCAGGGTGGGGACAGGGGGGCTGGGTGAGCAGTTCTTC	CASTRVGTGGLGEQFF
NA	NA	TRBJ2-7	TRBV29-1	TGCAGCGTTGAAGGGGCAGGTGGTCACGAGCAGTACTTC	CSVEGAGGHEQYF
NA	NA	TRBJ2-6	TRBV6-1	TGTGCCAGCAGTGACAGGGCTGCCGGGGCCAACGTCCTGACTTTC	CASSDRAAGANVLTF
NA	NA	TRBJ2-1	TRBV7-9	TGTGCCAGCAGCTTAACAGGACGGAATGAGCAGTTCTTC	CASSLTGRNEQFF
NA	NA	TRBJ1-1	TRBV5-1	TGCGCCAGCAGCCCACGGGCTTCCTCCGGGGGGACTGAAGCTTTCTTT	CASSPRASSGGTEAFF
TRBD2	NA	TRBJ2-2	TRBV6-1	TGTGCCAGCAGACGTGGGGGGGACACCGGGGAGCTGTTTTTT	CASRRGGDTGELFF
NA	NA	TRBJ2-1	TRBV7-2	TGTGCCAGCAGCTTAACTTCTGAGCAGTTCTTC	CASSLTSEQFF
NA	NA	TRBJ1-1	TRBV11-3	TGTGCCAGCAGCTTAGGTGGGGCCGGGTCTGAAGCTTTCTTT	CASSLGGAGSEAFF
NA	NA	TRBJ1-5	TRBV30	TGTGCCTGGAGTGTAACGGACAGCTATCAGCCCCAGCATTTT	CAWSVTDSYQPQHF
TRBD1	NA	TRBJ2-7	TRBV2	TGTGCCAGCAGACTTCGGGACAGGTCCTACGAGCAGTACTTC	CASRLRDRSYEQYF
TRBD2	few	TRBJ2-2	TRBV5-1	TGCGCCAGCAGCTTTGACGGGGGGGCCACCGGGGAGCTGTTTTTT	CASSFDGGATGELFF
NA	NA	TRBJ2-5	TRBV2	TGTGCCAGCAACAGTGCCCCGTACCAAGAGACCCAGTACTTC	CASNSAPYQETQYF
NA	NA	TRBJ1-6	TRBV11-3	TGTGCCAGCAGCTCCGGGAAGAATTCACCCCTCCACTTT	CASSSGKNSPLHF
TRBD1	NA	TRBJ2-7	TRBV27	TGTGCCAGCAGTTTACAGGGGGCCTACGAGCAGTACTTC	CASSLQGAYEQYF
TRBD1	NA	TRBJ2-7	TRBV15	TGTGCCACCAGCATCACACAGGGGGCTGGGTACGAGCAGTACTTC	CATSITQGAGYEQYF
TRBD1	NA	TRBJ2-6	TRBV27	TGTGCCAGCAGTTCGCGTCCCGGGACAGGTATCTCTGGGGCCAACGTCCTGACTTTC	CASSSRPGTGISGANVLTF
NA	NA	TRBJ1-1	TRBV28	TGTGCCATCGAGAAGGGGTTGTTGGGGAATAAGAACACTGAAGCTTTCTTT	CAIEKGLLGNKNTEAFF
TRBD2	NA	TRBJ2-7	TRBV5-6	TGTGCCAGCAGCTTGTCCGGGACTACGCGCAACGAGCAGTACTTC	CASSLSGTTRNEQYF
TRBD1	NA	TRBJ2-7	TRBV6-6	TGTGCCAGCAGTTACTCTCCGGGACAGTCCTACGAGCAGTACTTC	CASSYSPGQSYEQYF
TRBD1	NA	TRBJ1-2	TRBV11-2	TGTGCCAGCAGCTCCCGAGGGACAGACGGATATGGCTACACCTTC	CASSSRGTDGYGYTF
NA	NA	TRBJ1-1	TRBV5-1	TGCGCCAGCAGCTTGAGCGGAGTAGAAGCTTTCTTT	CASSLSGVEAFF
NA	few	TRBJ2-3	TRBV7-2	TGTGCCAGCAGCTTCGACACTGCTTGGGGCACAGATACGCAGTATTTT	CASSFDTAWGTDTQYF
NA	NA	TRBJ2-3	TRBV4-2	TGTGCCAGCAGCCAAGGAGGGGGTCGGAGCGCAGATACGCAGTATTTT	CASSQGGGRSADTQYF
NA	NA	TRBJ2-2	TRBV6-1	TGTGCCAGCAGTGGAGGACAGTCGAACACCGGGGAGCTGTTTTTT	CASSGGQSNTGELFF
TRBD1	NA	TRBJ1-2	TRBV28	TGTGCCAGCAGTTTAGGGGGACAGGGGGCTCTGAGTCGGGGCTACACCTTC	CASSLGGQGALSRGYTF
TRBD2	NA	TRBJ2-3	TRBV4-2	TGTGCCAGCAGCCAAGCGGGGGGGCTGGATACGCAGTATTTT	CASSQAGGLDTQYF
TRBD1	once	TRBJ2-3	TRBV29-1	TGCAGCGTTGATCCGACAGGGATATTCACAGATACGCAGTATTTT	CSVDPTGIFTDTQYF
TRBD1	NA	TRBJ2-5	TRBV7-8	TGTGCCAGCAGCTTAGATCCGGGACAGGGGGAGGAAGAGACCCAGTACTTC	CASSLDPGQGEEETQYF
TRBD1	NA	TRBJ2-3	TRBV6-6	TGTGCCAGCAGTTGGACAGGAGAGACAGATACGCAGTATTTT	CASSWTGETDTQYF